Detailed here is one T cell receptor beta chain. Its antigen has not been determined. One base away there is no much larger clone; base qualities are not given. This sample is drawn from a study of metastatic and nonmetastatic thyroid tumors (dated by TCRdb to about 2020). Concerning the study at large: For patients with malignant and with benign thyroid disease, the researchers compared repertoires between peripheral blood samples and tumor or nodule tissue samples.

To prepare the library, PCR was applied. Instrument used: Illumina HiSeq 4000. The TCR beta-chain CDR3 region of each patient was profiled by high-throughput sequencing. As for the authors' bioinformatics: CDR3 differences across clinicopathological groups were used to build a classifier for discriminating distant-metastatic papillary thyroid cancer patients. The Shannon index was used to measure repertoire diversity, and the Morisita-Horn index was used to measure how similar tumor and blood repertoires were. The public reads were quality trimmed at Q25 with fastp and then assembled into clones with MiXCR by TCRdb, keeping productive beta chains. None of the V and J calls come from the authors' own analysis; TCRdb made them. For this sample the table gives under 15,000 clones, of which 30% to 35% were detected only once. About 12% of the sample lies in the top ten. Overall study results and their limits: TCR beta diversity was reported as significantly higher in malignant tumors than in benign nodules, in both blood and tumor samples.

Before undergoing thyroid surgery, none of the patients had been given any kind of treatment. Using T-cell receptor beta sequencing, the study looked back at clinical samples from patients collected from the early 2010s to the late 2010s. The sequence was collected from a female donor with papillary thyroid cancer or a benign thyroid nodule (not recorded which). Some clones in this sample may be carry-over from other donors' samples. The source material was tumor tissue.

The CDR3 reads CAGEGDDYGYTF. DNA sequence: TGTGCCGGAGAAGGGGACGACTATGGCTACACCTTC. Rearrangement joined TRBV30 to TRBJ1-2; TRBD1 is a weak D gene call, 5 bases matching. V gives up 8 bases and J gives up 3 bases, and the segment between their germline ends measures 13 bases. Via the germline V gene (reference sequence), CDR1 is GTSNPN and CDR2 SVGIG. From cysteine to phenylalanine, the CDR3 is 12 amino acids long. Only the CDR3 part of the read is kept: 36 bases, read in frame from the first base.